A selection of T cell receptor beta chains follows, all from one sample in a study of T cells after yellow fever vaccination. MiXCR, applied by TCRdb to the 5' RACE reads, yields one record per CDR3 protein. This sample has a few hundred thousand distinct CDR3 sequences, with around 3.9% found just once. The source material was PBMCs, sampled on the day of the yellow fever booster vaccination. Source of these receptors: a man in his late teens or twenties who received the YFV17D yellow fever vaccine. Each CDR3 is given with its conserved first and last residue. D genes are given only for firm matches. Clone size appears in some rows only: once, few, many, or a class for an expanded clone.

v_call	j_call	clone_size	d_call	cdr3_nt	cdr3_aa
TRBV4-2	TRBJ2-6	few	.	TGTGCCAGCAGCCCCCAGGGGACTGGGGCCAACGTCCTGACTTTC	CASSPQGTGANVLTF
TRBV5-1	TRBJ1-2	many	.	TGCGCCAGCAGCTTCGCTCCCCGTGAATCCTATGGCTACACCTTC	CASSFAPRESYGYTF
TRBV4-3	TRBJ1-6	few	.	TGCGCCAGCAGCCAGGCTCCTCCGGGACGGATTAATTCACCCCTCCACTTT	CASSQAPPGRINSPLHF
TRBV11-2	TRBJ2-3	many	TRBD2	TGTGCCAGCAGCCTAAGTAGCGGGGGCACAGATACGCAGTATTTT	CASSLSSGGTDTQYF
TRBV12-5	TRBJ2-5	many	.	TGTGCTAGTGGTTTGGTACCCAGCTTTCCCTTC	CASGLVPSFPF
TRBV20-1	TRBJ1-5	few	TRBD1	TGCAGTACCGATGGGGGACAGGGTATCAATCAGCCCCAGCATTTT	CSTDGGQGINQPQHF
TRBV20-1	TRBJ2-1	many	.	TGCAGTGCTAGGTGGGGGTACAATGAGCAGTTCTTC	CSARWGYNEQFF
TRBV12-2	TRBJ2-7	.	.	TGTGCAAGTCGCCTGTCCGGGGGCAGTGACTACGAGCAGTACTTC	CASRLSGGSDYEQYF
TRBV5-6	TRBJ1-5	few	.	TGTGCCAGCAGCATGAAGGGAAATCAGCCCCAGCATTTT	CASSMKGNQPQHF
TRBV4-1	TRBJ1-1	many	.	TGCGCCAGCAGCCAAGATCTTTGGACGGCAGTCTCTGAAGCTTTCTTT	CASSQDLWTAVSEAFF
TRBV3-1	TRBJ1-2	.	.	TGTGCCAGCAGCCAACAGGTCTTCTACACCTTC	CASSQQVFYTF
TRBV4-1	TRBJ1-5	.	.	TGCGCCAGCAGCCAACCGGGGCGGGGGGCCTATCAGCCCCAGCATTTT	CASSQPGRGAYQPQHF
TRBV6-6	TRBJ1-2	few	.	TGTGCCAGCAGTTACTCGGGGGGGCTCGAAGGCTACACCTTC	CASSYSGGLEGYTF
TRBV18	TRBJ1-1	.	TRBD1	TGTGCCAGCTCACGACTGACAGGGACGGGGACTGAAGCTTTCTTT	CASSRLTGTGTEAFF
TRBV5-4	TRBJ2-1	few	.	TGTGCCAGCAGCCTAACGGGGCGGGGCGGGTACAATGAGCAGTTCTTC	CASSLTGRGGYNEQFF
TRBV6-5	TRBJ2-3	few	TRBD2	TGTGCCAGCAGTTACGGGATTTTTGGCGGGGGGGTCACAGATACGCAGTATTTT	CASSYGIFGGGVTDTQYF
TRBV9	TRBJ2-7	many	.	TGTGCCAGCAGCGCCCCGGCCTCCTACGAGCAGTACTTC	CASSAPASYEQYF
TRBV18	TRBJ2-5	few	.	TGTGCCAGCTCACCAGTCGGGGACAAAGAGACCCAGTACTTC	CASSPVGDKETQYF
TRBV5-1	TRBJ1-2	many	.	TGCGCCAGCAGCTTGGCCCTCCCTCAGGGGCGTGATGGCTACACCTTC	CASSLALPQGRDGYTF
TRBV9	TRBJ1-2	few	TRBD1	TGTGCCAGCAGCGCAGGGACAGGGGCTAACTATGGCTACACCTTC	CASSAGTGANYGYTF
TRBV7-9	TRBJ1-2	few	TRBD1	TGTGCCAGCTCGAACTTCGGACAGGATAACTATGGCTACACCTTC	CASSNFGQDNYGYTF
TRBV4-2	TRBJ1-4	many	.	TGTGCCAGCAGCCAAGATTTTACGGTCTTTGAGGTTGCAACTAATGAAAAACTGTTTTTT	CASSQDFTVFEVATNEKLFF
TRBV7-9	TRBJ2-1	few	.	TGTGCCAGCAGCTTGGGGGGCGTAGATGAGCAGTTCTTC	CASSLGGVDEQFF
TRBV7-9	TRBJ2-5	many	.	TGTGCCAGCAGCCCCCAATCCCTTGGGGAGACCCAGTACTTC	CASSPQSLGETQYF
TRBV10-3	TRBJ2-5	few	TRBD2	TGTGCCATCAGTGACGGGGGGAAAGAGACCCAGTACTTC	CAISDGGKETQYF
TRBV9	TRBJ2-5	many	.	TGTGCCAGCAGCGTAGGAGGGGGTGAGACCCAGTACTTC	CASSVGGGETQYF
TRBV7-2	TRBJ1-1	.	.	TGTGCCAGCAGCTTCATCACTGAAGCTTTCTTT	CASSFITEAFF
TRBV7-8	TRBJ2-1	.	.	TGTGCCAGCGTGGCAGGGGATTATAATGAGCAGTTCTTC	CASVAGDYNEQFF
TRBV19	TRBJ1-6	.	.	TGTGCCAGTAATTTGCAGGGACTAAATTCACCCCTCCACTTT	CASNLQGLNSPLHF
TRBV4-1	TRBJ2-3	few	.	TGCGCCAGCAGCCAAGATGGGACCTTCGGGGATACGCAGTATTTT	CASSQDGTFGDTQYF
TRBV7-2	TRBJ1-6	.	TRBD1	TGTGCCAGCAGCACCGACAGGGGCCGGTCACCCCTCCACTTT	CASSTDRGRSPLHF
TRBV18	TRBJ2-2	.	TRBD2	TGTGCCAGCTCACCAGTAGCGGGGCCGAACACCGGGGAGCTGTTTTTT	CASSPVAGPNTGELFF
TRBV20-1	TRBJ1-5	many	.	TGCAGTGCTAGAGTCCGAGGCAGGGGTGGCAATCAGCCCCAGCATTTT	CSARVRGRGGNQPQHF
TRBV7-9	TRBJ2-3	many	.	TGTGCCAGCAGCTACGACGGCCGGACGCAGTATTTT	CASSYDGRTQYF
TRBV27	TRBJ1-3	.	TRBD1	TGTGCCAGCAGCGGACAGGGCTCTGGAAACACCATATATTTT	CASSGQGSGNTIYF
TRBV28	TRBJ2-2	many	.	TGTGCCAGCAGTTTATCAGCGAAACTGGAGACCGGGGAGCTGTTTTTT	CASSLSAKLETGELFF
TRBV4-3	TRBJ2-3	.	.	TGCGCCAGCAGCCAAGAGTTCAACCCCACAGATACGCAGTATTTT	CASSQEFNPTDTQYF
TRBV4-1	TRBJ1-2	few	.	TGCGCCAGCAGCCAAGCGGGGATGGGTCTCTACTATGGCTACACCTTC	CASSQAGMGLYYGYTF
TRBV6-8	TRBJ1-5	.	TRBD1	TGTGCCAGCAGTTACTCGATTCGGCAGGGGGGCTATCAGCCCCAGCATTTT	CASSYSIRQGGYQPQHF
TRBV5-5	TRBJ1-1	many	TRBD1	TGTGCCAGCAGCCCCGGGACAGGGGGCAAGGGCACTGAAGCTTTCTTT	CASSPGTGGKGTEAFF
TRBV9	TRBJ2-3	few	TRBD2	TGTGCCAGCAGCCCGCACCCGACTAGCGGGGGGCCAGATACGCAGTATTTT	CASSPHPTSGGPDTQYF
TRBV18	TRBJ1-4	many	.	TGTGCCAGCTCCGCACCGGGGTCCGCTGAACAACTGTTTTTT	CASSAPGSAEQLFF
TRBV28	TRBJ1-1	few	.	TGTGCCAGCGTCCCGTGGGCTACGACCATGAACACTGAAGCTTTCTTT	CASVPWATTMNTEAFF
TRBV7-2	TRBJ1-3	many	TRBD1	TGTGCCAGCAGCTTCGAAGGGGGCGGAAACACCATATATTTT	CASSFEGGGNTIYF
TRBV5-1	TRBJ2-7	few	TRBD1	TGCGCCAGCGGTGACAGGGACTACGAGCAGTACTTC	CASGDRDYEQYF
TRBV10-3	TRBJ2-2	many	TRBD2	TGTGCCATCAAGAGCCTAGCGGGGGGCCCAAACACCGGGGAGCTGTTTTTT	CAIKSLAGGPNTGELFF
TRBV5-1	TRBJ1-1	.	.	TGCGCCAGCGGACTAAATACAGGAGTGGGCACTGAAGCTTTCTTT	CASGLNTGVGTEAFF
TRBV5-1	TRBJ2-3	many	.	TGCGCCAGCAGCTTAAACCGAGATACGCAGTATTTT	CASSLNRDTQYF
TRBV5-1	TRBJ1-4	few	.	TGCGCCAGCAGCCTGGCCGGGACGTTTGATGAAAAACTGTTTTTT	CASSLAGTFDEKLFF
TRBV6-2/TRBV6-3	TRBJ2-7	many	TRBD1	TGTGCCAGCAGCAGGGACAGGGGGGACGAGCAGTACTTC	CASSRDRGDEQYF
TRBV18	TRBJ2-2	.	TRBD1	TGTGCCAGCTCCCCCCCGGGACAGGGGCCCACCGGGGAGCTGTTTTTT	CASSPPGQGPTGELFF
TRBV20-1	TRBJ2-7	many	.	TGCAGTGCTAGCATGACATACTCCTACGAGCAGTACTTC	CSASMTYSYEQYF